The TCR beta chain described here comes from a study of CD8 T cells in ankylosing spondylitis listed by TCRdb under 2017. For the study in its entirety: T cell receptor beta repertoires were profiled in healthy donors and ankylosing spondylitis patients so that disease-linked TCR variants could be found. Peripheral blood was sampled, and synovial fluid was additionally collected from ankylosing spondylitis patients. The full study cohort was made up of over 20 ankylosing spondylitis patients and roughly 100 healthy donors.

Taken from the germline V gene, the CDR1 and CDR2 loops are MNHNS and SASEGT. Its CDR3 holds 16 amino acids, cysteine through phenylalanine. Only the CDR3 portion is preserved as DNA: 48 bases, with reading frame beginning at the first base. At the junction V is shortened by 6 bases and J by 0 bases, with 14 bases in between. This clonotype was counted a few times. What antigen it recognizes has not been identified. No much larger clone is present one base from it, and per-base qualities are unavailable. Study-level results and caveats: A TCR beta motif made up of eight highly homologous amino acid variants appeared to be characteristic of blood from ankylosing spondylitis patients. According to the report, matched synovial fluid samples from ankylosing spondylitis patients were significantly enriched for the disease-linked clones. The disease-linked clones showed a CD8+ phenotype and occurred at relatively low frequencies in peripheral blood. Some of the motif variants had been reported before in the synovial fluid and blood of reactive arthritis patients, a finding that suggests common disease-initiation mechanisms.

The data were produced on an Illumina HiSeq 2500. Quantitative 5'-RACE with molecular barcodes was the method used to prepare the TCR beta libraries. Regarding the original processing steps: A new computational method, built on a probabilistic model of VDJ rearrangement, was used to identify disease-linked TCR variants. TCRdb cleaned the public reads at Q25 with fastp, built clones with MiXCR and kept in-frame beta chains. Under each unique CDR3 protein, matching rows form one entry showing the most common genes and DNA. The authors' filters were not applied to this entry. This sample holds under 200,000 distinct CDR3 sequences; around 10% were observed only once. The ten biggest clones cover just under 30% of the sample.

The TCR comes from a male donor with ankylosing spondylitis or in good health (not recorded which). The sequenced sample was blood, either unsorted or a sorted T cell fraction (not recorded which). The rearranged segments are TRBV6-1 and TRBJ2-2; the D gene cannot be named for sure. The nucleotides are TGTGCCAGCAGACCTTCGCGAACCCCGAACACCGGGGAGCTGTTTTTT. It codes for CASRPSRTPNTGELFF.